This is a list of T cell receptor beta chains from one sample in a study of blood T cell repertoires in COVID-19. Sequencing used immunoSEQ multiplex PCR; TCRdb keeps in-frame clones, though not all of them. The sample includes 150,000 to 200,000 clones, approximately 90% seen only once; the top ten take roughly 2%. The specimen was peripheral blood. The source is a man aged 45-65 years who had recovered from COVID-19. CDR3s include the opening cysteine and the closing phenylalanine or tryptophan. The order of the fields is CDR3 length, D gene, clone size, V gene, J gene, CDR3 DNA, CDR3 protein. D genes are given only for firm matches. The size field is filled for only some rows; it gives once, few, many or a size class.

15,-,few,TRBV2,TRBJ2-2,TGTGCCAGCAGTGAGTCAGGGCCCAACACCGGGGAGCTGTTTTTT,CASSESGPNTGELFF
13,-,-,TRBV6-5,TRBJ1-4,TGTGCCAGCAGCCCAACGAGGAACGAAAAACTGTTTTTT,CASSPTRNEKLFF
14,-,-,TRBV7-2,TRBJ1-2,TGTGCCAGCAGCTTAGAGTTACAGACCTATGGCTACACCTTC,CASSLELQTYGYTF
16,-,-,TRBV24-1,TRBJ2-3,TGTGCCACCAGTGTACCCGACTCGAGAGGCACAGATACGCAGTATTTT,CATSVPDSRGTDTQYF
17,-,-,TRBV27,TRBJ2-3,TGTGCCAGCAACAAACTAGGGACGACAGGTACGACGGATACGCAGTATTTT,CASNKLGTTGTTDTQYF
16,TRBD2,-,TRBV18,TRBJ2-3,TGTGCCAGCTCACCACTGAAGCGGGAGAGTGGAGATACGCAGTATTTT,CASSPLKRESGDTQYF
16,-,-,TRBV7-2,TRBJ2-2,TGTGCCAGCAGCCCCACCGTTGGGAGAGGAACCGGGGAGCTGTTTTTT,CASSPTVGRGTGELFF
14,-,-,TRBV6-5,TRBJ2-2,TGTGCCAGCAGTTACTCTCCAGGGCGGGAGGAGCTGTTTTTT,CASSYSPGREELFF
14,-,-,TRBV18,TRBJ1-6,TGTGCCAGCTCCCGGGACAACCTTAATTCACCCCTCCACTTT,CASSRDNLNSPLHF
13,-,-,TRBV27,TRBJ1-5,TGTGCCAGCACCAAGGGAGTAGGTTCGCCCCAGCATTTT,CASTKGVGSPQHF
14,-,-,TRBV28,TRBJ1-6,TGTGCCAGCAGGCGGTCCTCCTATAATTCACCCCTCCACTTT,CASRRSSYNSPLHF
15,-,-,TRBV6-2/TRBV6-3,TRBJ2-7,TGTGCCAGCAGCCCCTCGGACAGCACCTCCTACGAGCAGTACTTC,CASSPSDSTSYEQYF
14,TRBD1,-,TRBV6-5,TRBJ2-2,TGTGCCAGCAGTTACGGGGGACAGGGTGGGGAGCTGTTTTTT,CASSYGGQGGELFF
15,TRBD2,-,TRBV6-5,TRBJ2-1,TGTGCCAGCAGACTTAAGCGGGGGGGCTACAATGAGCAGTTCTTC,CASRLKRGGYNEQFF
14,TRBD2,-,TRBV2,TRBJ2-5,TGTGCCAGCAGTGAAGGGACTAGCGTGGAGACCCAGTACTTC,CASSEGTSVETQYF
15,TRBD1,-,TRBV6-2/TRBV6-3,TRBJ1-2,TGTGCCAGCAGTTACTCCGCGACAGGGAACTATGGCTACACCTTC,CASSYSATGNYGYTF
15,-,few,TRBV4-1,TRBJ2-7,TGCGCCAGCAGCCAAGTCGGAGAAGGCTCCTACGAGCAGTACTTC,CASSQVGEGSYEQYF
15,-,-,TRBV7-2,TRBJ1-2,TGTGCCAGCAGCTTGGGGGGGCCCGGGAACTATGGCTACACCTTC,CASSLGGPGNYGYTF
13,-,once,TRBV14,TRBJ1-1,TGTGCCAGCAGCCAAGACAGGAACACTGAAGCTTTCTTT,CASSQDRNTEAFF
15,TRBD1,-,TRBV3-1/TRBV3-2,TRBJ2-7,TGTGCCAGCAGAAAACAGGGGGCGAAGGTTTACGAGCAGTACTTC,CASRKQGAKVYEQYF
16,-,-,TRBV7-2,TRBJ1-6,TGTGCCAGCAGCCCGAGGGGGGGCGCGAATAATTCACCCCTCCACTTT,CASSPRGGANNSPLHF
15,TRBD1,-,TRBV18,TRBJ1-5,TGTGCCAGCTCACCCGGGACAGGGGGCGCCCAGCCCCAGCATTTT,CASSPGTGGAQPQHF
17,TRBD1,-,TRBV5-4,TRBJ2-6,TGTGCCAGCAGCCCGGGACAGGGGGGCTCTGGGGCCAACGTCCTGACTTTC,CASSPGQGGSGANVLTF
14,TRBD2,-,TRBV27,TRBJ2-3,TGTGCCAGCAGTTTAGCGGGGGGAACAGATACGCAGTATTTT,CASSLAGGTDTQYF
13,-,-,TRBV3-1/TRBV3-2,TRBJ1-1,TGTGCCAGCAGCCAAGATTCGAAACTTAACGCTTTCTTT,CASSQDSKLNAFF
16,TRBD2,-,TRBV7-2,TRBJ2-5,TGTGCCAGCAGCCCAGCCCCGAGTAGCGGGGGGGGGACCCAGTACTTC,CASSPAPSSGGGTQYF
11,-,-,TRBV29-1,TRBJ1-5,TGCAGGGGAGCGGTTGGTCAGCCCCAGCATTTT,CRGAVGQPQHF
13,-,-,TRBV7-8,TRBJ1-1,TGTGCCAGCAGCTTAGGAGGGAGCACTGAAGCTTTCTTT,CASSLGGSTEAFF
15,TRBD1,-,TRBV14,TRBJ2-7,TGTGCCAGCAGCCAGGGACAGGGAAAAACCTACGAGCAGTACTTC,CASSQGQGKTYEQYF
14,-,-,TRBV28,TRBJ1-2,TGTGCCAGCAGTTCCTGGGGAGGAGGGAATGGCTACACCTTC,CASSSWGGGNGYTF
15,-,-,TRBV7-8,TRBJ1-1,TGTGCCAGCAGCTTAGGTGGACAGTCGAACACTGAAGCTTTCTTT,CASSLGGQSNTEAFF
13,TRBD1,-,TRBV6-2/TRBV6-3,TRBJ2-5,TGTGCCAGCAGTTGGGGACAGCGCGAGACCCAGTACTTC,CASSWGQRETQYF
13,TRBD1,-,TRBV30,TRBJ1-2,TGTGCCTGGAGTGGGACAGGGTCGAGTGGCTACACCTTC,CAWSGTGSSGYTF
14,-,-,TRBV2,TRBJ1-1,TGTGCCAGCAGATGGGACTACATGGACACTGAAGCTTTCTTT,CASRWDYMDTEAFF
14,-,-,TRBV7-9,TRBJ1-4,TGTGCCAGCAGCGCGGGGGGAGGGAATGAAAAACTGTTTTTT,CASSAGGGNEKLFF